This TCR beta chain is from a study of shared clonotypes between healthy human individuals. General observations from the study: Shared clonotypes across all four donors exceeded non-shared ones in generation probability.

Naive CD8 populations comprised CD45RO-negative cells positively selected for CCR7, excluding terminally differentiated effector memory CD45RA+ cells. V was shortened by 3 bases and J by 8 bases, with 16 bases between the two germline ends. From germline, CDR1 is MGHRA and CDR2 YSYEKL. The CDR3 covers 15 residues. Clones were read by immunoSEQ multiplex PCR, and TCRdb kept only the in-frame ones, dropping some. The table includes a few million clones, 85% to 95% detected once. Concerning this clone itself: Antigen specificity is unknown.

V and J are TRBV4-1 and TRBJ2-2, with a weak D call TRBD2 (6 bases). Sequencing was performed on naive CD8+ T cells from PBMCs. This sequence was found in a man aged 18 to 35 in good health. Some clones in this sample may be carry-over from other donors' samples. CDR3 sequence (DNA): TGCGCCAGCAGCCATAACTTGGGGGGATTAGGGGAGCTGTTTTTT. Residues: CASSHNLGGLGELFF.